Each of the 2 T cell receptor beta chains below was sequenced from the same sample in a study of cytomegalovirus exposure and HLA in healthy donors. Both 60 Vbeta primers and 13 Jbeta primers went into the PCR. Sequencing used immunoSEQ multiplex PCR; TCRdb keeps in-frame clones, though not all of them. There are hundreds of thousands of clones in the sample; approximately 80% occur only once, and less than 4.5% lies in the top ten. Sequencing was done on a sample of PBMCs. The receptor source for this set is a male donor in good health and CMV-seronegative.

CDR3 sequence reads: CASSSDGTVGANVLTF. For the CDR3, the DNA is TGTGCCAGCAGCTCGGATGGGACAGTTGGGGCCAACGTCCTGACTTTC. V is TRBV5-6 and J is TRBJ2-6; 7 bases are a match to TRBD1. The CDR3 runs to 16 residues. V lost 3 bases to trimming and J lost 3 bases; unmatched junction nucleotides: 6. CDR1 is SGHDT and CDR2 is YYEEEE in the germline V gene.

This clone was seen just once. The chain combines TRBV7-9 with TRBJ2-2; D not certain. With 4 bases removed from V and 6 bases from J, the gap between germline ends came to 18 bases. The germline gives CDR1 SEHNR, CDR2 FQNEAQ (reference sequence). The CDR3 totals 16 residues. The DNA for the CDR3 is TGTGCCAGCAGCTCTACCAGTTCGGGTTTCTCCGGGGAGCTGTTTTTT. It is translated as CASSSTSSGFSGELFF.